This T cell receptor beta chain is from a study of monozygotic twins with inflammatory bowel disease. General study findings and limits: IBD patients share fewer clonotypes with other people than healthy twins do, especially with disease activity. Limited statistical power may explain no repertoire similarity difference between concordant and discordant twins.

Through template switching, UMIs that included a 6-nucleotide sample barcode were added. TCRdb reanalyzed the 5' RACE reads, giving one entry per CDR3 protein sequence and no DNA. Its clone listing holds tens of thousands of distinct CDR3 sequences. About this clonotype: Its target is not known.

Sequenced material: blood. The source is a human donor with ulcerative colitis or Crohn's disease, or a healthy co-twin of an affected twin (not recorded which).

The chain's CDR3 is CASTPSLLGEQFF. This chain joins TRBV6-1 and TRBJ2-1; the D call from TCRdb, TRBD1, cannot be confirmed without DNA. The germline gives CDR1 MNHNS, CDR2 SASEGT. This CDR3 has 13 residues.